This T cell receptor (beta chain) appears in the sequencing data of a study of T-cell memory formation after mild COVID-19. Study as a whole: TCR clusters largely stayed donor specific. Broader study findings: The authors did not confirm SARS-CoV-2 specificity of second-wave clones peaking day 37. A subset of responding clones appeared in pre-infection memory, suggesting cross-reactive memory joined.

This CDR3 spans 17 amino acids. The germline V gene has CDR1 SGHTA and CDR2 FQGNSA. Trimming removed 3 bases from V and 6 bases from J; junction bases left unmatched: 14. Only a few counts were recorded for this clonotype. Its specificity is unknown. It was 5'RACE with constant-segment primers that produced the TCR alpha and TCR beta cDNA libraries, which carried sample barcodes and UMIs. TCRdb re-derived calls from the 5' RACE reads in MiXCR, one entry per CDR3 protein. This sample has around 400,000 distinct CDR3 sequences, with approximately 25% found just once. The rearrangement links TRBV7-2 to TRBJ2-5, with TRBD2 identical over 9 bases. Sequenced material: PBMCs or a T cell subset sorted from them (not recorded which). The sequence was obtained from an adult woman who had mild COVID-19 (a few samples of this study predate the infection). Cell type and time point are not known. The CDR3 protein is CASSFVGSAGGGKTQYF. The CDR3 nucleotides are TGTGCCAGCAGCTTTGTAGGGTCAGCGGGAGGTGGAAAGACCCAGTACTTC.